This TCR beta chain was found in a study of T cell responses to AZD1222 COVID-19 vaccine. The protocol was immunoSEQ multiplex PCR, while the TCRdb copy is restricted to in-frame clones and leaves out a portion. The sample records some 95,000 clones, roughly 91% being singletons. This CDR3 is built from 14 residues. The germline V gene encodes CDR1 KGHSH and CDR2 LQKENI. The ends were cut back, 1 base at V and 8 bases at J, with 14 bases in the middle. Note on this clone: Its antigen is not identified.

Regarding the study as a whole: No day 14 peak samples; only post-peak repertoires were characterized. Nearly half of unique spike-specific TCRs reportedly avoided B.1.351 and B.1.1.7 mutated regions. Females outnumbered males among donors, who were mostly white British; clonal diversity was possibly underestimated.

The starting material was peripheral blood, obtained on day 0 of AZD1222 vaccination. The receptor comes from an adult in good health. J is TRBJ1-2 and V is TRBV18, with a possible D match to TRBD1 (5 bases). The CDR3 nucleotides read TGTGCCAGCTCACCACGATCAGGGCGGGAAGGCTACACCTTC. It specifies CASSPRSGREGYTF.